This T cell receptor (beta chain) comes out of a study of identical twins. Whole-study results and caveats: It was cross-sectional statistical analysis, not following the same donors, that the conclusions relied on.

MiXCR was run by TCRdb on the 5' RACE reads, yielding one entry per CDR3 protein. The sample carries 500,000 to 600,000 distinct CDR3 sequences, about 20% recorded once. Remarks on this clonotype: Its antigen is not known.

The germline V gene has CDR1 MNHNS and CDR2 SASEGT. V shed 5 bases, J shed 9 bases, and the junction held 16 bases outside the gene matches. This CDR3 has 16 amino acids. The same data also went into a second study, on T cells expressing NK-cell markers.

This chain uses TRBV6-1 with TRBJ2-1; 7 bases are shared with TRBD2. The clonotype comes from a woman under 30 in good health. The source material was CD4+ T cells sorted from blood. The CDR3 reads CASSPRRRGSGGEQFF. As DNA, the CDR3 is TGTGCCAGCAGTCCCAGACGGCGGGGGTCGGGAGGTGAGCAGTTCTTC.